This T cell receptor (beta chain) is from a study of T cell responses to AZD1222 COVID-19 vaccine. Study-wide results and limits: Spike-specific TCR depth and breadth grew after two AZD1222 doses.

A note on this clone: Its antigen remains unknown.

Assay used: immunoSEQ multiplex PCR; TCRdb lists only in-frame clones, some missing. The profile shows roughly 150,000 clones, 85% to 95% of them singletons. Germline loops: CDR1 SEHNR, CDR2 FQNEAQ (reference sequence). The CDR3 spans 16 residues. V was cut by 1 base and J by 0 bases, with 9 bases left in between. The sample in question was peripheral blood, obtained on day 0 of AZD1222 vaccination. The sequence was collected from an adult in good health. The rearrangement joins TRBV7-9 to TRBJ1-4; no definite D call. In DNA, the CDR3 is TGTGCCAGCAGCTTAGATCGGACCTCAACTAATGAAAAACTGTTTTTT. It codes for CASSLDRTSTNEKLFF.